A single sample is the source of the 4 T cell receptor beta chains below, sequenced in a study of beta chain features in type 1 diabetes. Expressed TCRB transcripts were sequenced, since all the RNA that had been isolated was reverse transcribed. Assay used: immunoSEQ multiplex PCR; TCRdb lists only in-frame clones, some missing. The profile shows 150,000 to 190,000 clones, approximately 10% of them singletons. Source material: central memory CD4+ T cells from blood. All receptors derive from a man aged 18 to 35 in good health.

CDR3 nucleotide sequence: TGTGCCAGAAGCCGGGGCGGTAGTTCCTATAATTCACCCCTCCACTTT. Protein: CARSRGGSSYNSPLHF. The J gene is TRBJ1-6, the V gene TRBV5-3; maybe TRBD1 (5 bases). TRBV5-3 is recorded as an ORF, its role being uncertain. The V end was cut by 4 bases, the J end by 1 base, with 12 bases between. The CDR3 length is 16 residues.

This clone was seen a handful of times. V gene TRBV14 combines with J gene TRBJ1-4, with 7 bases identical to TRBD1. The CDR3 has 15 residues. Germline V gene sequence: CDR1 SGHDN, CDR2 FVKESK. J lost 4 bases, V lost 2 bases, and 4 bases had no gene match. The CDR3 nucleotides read TGTGCCAGCAGCCAACCGACAGGGAGTAATGAAAAACTGTTTTTT. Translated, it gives CASSQPTGSNEKLFF.

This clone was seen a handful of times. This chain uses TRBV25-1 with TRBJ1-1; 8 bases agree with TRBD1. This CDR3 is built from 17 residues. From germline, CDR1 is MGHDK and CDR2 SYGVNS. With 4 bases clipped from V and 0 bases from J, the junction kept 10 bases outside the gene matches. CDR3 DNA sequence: TGTGCCAGCAGTGCTCAGACAGGGGCGGGGATGAACACTGAAGCTTTCTTT. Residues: CASSAQTGAGMNTEAFF.

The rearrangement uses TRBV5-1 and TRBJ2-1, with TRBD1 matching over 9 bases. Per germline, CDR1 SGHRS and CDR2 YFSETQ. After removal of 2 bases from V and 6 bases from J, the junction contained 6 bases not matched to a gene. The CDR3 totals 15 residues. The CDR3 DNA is TGCGCCAGCAGCTTCATGGGACAGGGACTCAATGAGCAGTTCTTC. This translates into CASSFMGQGLNEQFF.